Shown below are 8 T cell receptor beta chains from a single sample sequenced in a study of cytomegalovirus exposure and HLA in healthy donors (TCRdb year 2017). The method was the immunoSEQ multiplex PCR assay. For the multiplex PCR, a mixture combining 60 forward primers for TCR Vbeta segments and 13 reverse primers for TCR Jbeta segments was used. The table comes from immuneACCESS by way of TCRdb, which keeps in-frame sequences with V and J called. Part of the clones is missing from these tables; in studies checked, under half for an unresolved V gene and the rest for unknown reasons. This sample gives 160,000 or so clones in total; around 82% of them show up just once. The ten most abundant clones make up more than 2% of the sample. Sequenced input: PBMCs. The receptors stem from a man in his 60s in good health and CMV-seronegative.

In its sample, this clone was seen a few times. The V and J genes are TRBV5-1 and TRBJ2-2, with TRBD1 as a possible D gene (6 bases). V was pared by 2 bases and J by 2 bases, with 10 bases between. There are 15 residues in the CDR3. CDR1 is SGHRS and CDR2 is YFSETQ in the germline V gene. CDR3 sequence reads: CASSFDRRNTGELFF. In DNA form, the CDR3 reads TGCGCCAGCAGCTTTGACAGGAGAAACACCGGGGAGCTGTTTTTT. Together with reference TRBV5-1 and TRBJ2-2, the CDR3 gives the full variable domain: KAGVTQTPRYLIKTRGQQVTLSCSPISGHRSVSWYQQTPGQGLQFLFEYFSETQRNKGNFPGRFSGRQFSNSRSEMNVSTLELGDSALYLCASSFDRRNTGELFFGEGSRLTVL.

This rearrangement joins TRBV28 to TRBJ1-5; D is ambiguous. Germline CDR1 is MDHEN and CDR2 is SYDVKM. This CDR3 is built from 16 residues. V shed 6 bases and J shed 1 base, with 16 bases lying between them. CDR3 amino acids: CASSTHEGGSNQPQHF. DNA for the CDR3: TGTGCCAGCAGCACACACGAGGGAGGGAGCAATCAGCCCCAGCATTTT.

V and J are TRBV7-2 and TRBJ1-2; a possible D gene is TRBD1 (6 bases). There are 15 residues in the CDR3. The germline V and J ends were trimmed by 5 bases and 8 bases, with 21 bases remaining between them. Germline-derived CDR1 and CDR2 are SGHTA and FQGNSA. CDR3 loop: CASSAYRVTDGGYTF. CDR3 in DNA: TGTGCCAGCAGCGCCTACAGGGTGACAGACGGGGGCTACACCTTC.

This rearrangement joins TRBV5-1 to TRBJ2-2, with D maybe TRBD1 (6 bases). Trimming cost V 4 bases and J 2 bases, with 12 bases left between them. The germline V gene encodes CDR1 SGHRS and CDR2 YFSETQ. CDR3 length: 15 residues. CDR3 sequence (DNA): TGCGCCAGCAGCAGCAGGGGCCGAAACACCGGGGAGCTGTTTTTT. Translated: CASSSRGRNTGELFF.

The chain uses TRBV12-1 and TRBJ2-4; the table's TRBD1 call for D was not verified on the DNA. TRBV12-1 is deemed a pseudogene. The CDR3 runs 17 residues. CDR3 residues: CASSSHLQDTCKNIQYF. In DNA, the CDR3 is TGTGCCAGCAGCTCCCACCTTCAGGACACATGCAAAAACATTCAGTACTTC.

This chain joins TRBV10-3 and TRBJ2-5; TRBD2 matches at 15 bases. The last part of the DNA fits TRBJ2-7 better; the J call may be wrong. Germline V gene data show CDR1 as ENHRY and CDR2 as SYGVKD. The CDR3 runs to 16 residues. The CDR3 spells CATKGLAGGLPYEQYF. The CDR3 nucleotides read TGTGCCACTAAGGGACTAGCGGGAGGCTTACCCTACGAGCAGTACTTC.

The genes are TRBV4-2 and TRBJ2-5, with 9 nucleotides matching TRBD1. The J call may be mistaken, given a closer DNA end match to TRBJ2-7. The length of the CDR3 is 14 residues. Germline V gene sequence: CDR1 LGHNA, CDR2 YNFKEQ. The CDR3: CASSQDRGTYEQYF. The CDR3 coding sequence is TGTGCCAGCAGCCAGGACAGGGGCACCTACGAGCAGTACTTC.

The chain has TRBV11-2 and TRBJ2-6, with D possibly matching TRBD1 (5 bases). The V gene's germline CDR1 is SGHAT and CDR2 FQNNGV. This CDR3 contains 16 residues. The V end lost 0 bases, the J end lost 4 bases, and 10 bases lay between the germline ends. This CDR3 reads CASSLDPQAGANVLTF. The CDR3 bases are TGTGCCAGCAGCTTAGATCCACAGGCCGGGGCCAACGTCCTGACTTTC.